This section outlines one TCR beta chain sequence together with its context. Its target is not known. Sequence at one end of the junction differs from germline and may be a read error. It was from 20-30 mg of unsorted bulk tissue that RNA and DNA were co-extracted. Enrolled patients were chronically infected with HBV and treatment-naive. These data originate in a study of tumor-infiltrating lymphocytes in primary liver carcinoma. Study findings and constraints: Relative to blood, tumors carried a significantly larger fraction of the repertoire in their top 250 clones (p = 0.039).

A primer matching the constant region was used to make TCR beta cDNA from 450 to 500 ng of total RNA. Employing slightly modified ARM-PCR, three nested multiplex PCR rounds were run, and these gave rise to the TCR beta libraries. TCRdb analysed the multiplex PCR reads with MiXCR anew, one entry per CDR3 protein. The sample lists 20,000 to 25,000 distinct CDR3 sequences; roughly 70% were seen once. The sequence was obtained from a man aged 35-49 years with primary liver carcinoma and hepatitis B virus infection. Source material: liver tumor tissue from sampling region 1. Regarding subset: tumor region T1, superior pole.

CDR3 coding DNA: TGTACCAGCAGCTTATATCGGCTAGTTAGTCAGCAGTCCTTC. Translating it yields CTSSLYRLVSQQSF. V usage is TRBV11-2 and J usage is TRBJ2-1; no definite D call. Germline V gene lookup returns CDR1 SGHAT and CDR2 FQNNGV. The CDR3 spans 14 residues.